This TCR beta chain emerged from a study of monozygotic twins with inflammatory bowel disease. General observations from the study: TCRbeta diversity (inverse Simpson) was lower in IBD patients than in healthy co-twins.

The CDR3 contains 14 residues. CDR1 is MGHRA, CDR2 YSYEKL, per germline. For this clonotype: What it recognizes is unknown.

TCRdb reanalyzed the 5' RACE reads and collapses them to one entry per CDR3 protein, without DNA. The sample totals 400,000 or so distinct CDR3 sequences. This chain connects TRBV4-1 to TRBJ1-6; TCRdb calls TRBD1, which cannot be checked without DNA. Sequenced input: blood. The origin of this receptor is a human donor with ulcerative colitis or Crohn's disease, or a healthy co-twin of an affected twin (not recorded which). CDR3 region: CASTLGQGNSPLHF.